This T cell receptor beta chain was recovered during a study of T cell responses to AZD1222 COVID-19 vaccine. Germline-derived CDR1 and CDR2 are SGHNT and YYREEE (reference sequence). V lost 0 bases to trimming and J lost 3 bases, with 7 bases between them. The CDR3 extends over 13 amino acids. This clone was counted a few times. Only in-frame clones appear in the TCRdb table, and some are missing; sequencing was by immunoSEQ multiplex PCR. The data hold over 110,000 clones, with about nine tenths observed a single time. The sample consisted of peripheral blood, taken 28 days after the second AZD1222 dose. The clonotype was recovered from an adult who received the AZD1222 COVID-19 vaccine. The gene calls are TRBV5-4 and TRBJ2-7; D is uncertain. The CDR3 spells CASSLEPFYEQYF. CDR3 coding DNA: TGTGCCAGCAGCTTGGAACCGTTCTACGAGCAGTACTTC.